The clone carrying this TCR beta chain was detected once. Antigen: not known. This sample is part of a study of response to subunit inactivated influenza vaccine. The CDR3 is 15 residues long. Germline CDR1 is SQVTM and CDR2 is ANQGSEA. Study conclusions and caveats: Authors suggested few new T cells are recruited by each seasonal influenza vaccination.

Via MiXCR, TCRdb re-called the RT-PCR reads, giving one row per CDR3 protein. Of around 760,000 distinct CDR3 sequences listed, about 15% are singletons. Sequencing used PBMCs from blood, obtained around two weeks before vaccination. The TCR was taken from a man aged 50 or older who received an inactivated influenza vaccine. The rearrangement links TRBV29-1 to TRBJ2-1; 7 bases align to TRBD1. With the DNA end fitting TRBJ2-7 better, the J assignment may be wrong. The CDR3 protein is CSVDGIYQGVNEQYF. The CDR3 bases are TGCAGCGTTGATGGAATATACCAGGGGGTCAATGAGCAGTACTTC.